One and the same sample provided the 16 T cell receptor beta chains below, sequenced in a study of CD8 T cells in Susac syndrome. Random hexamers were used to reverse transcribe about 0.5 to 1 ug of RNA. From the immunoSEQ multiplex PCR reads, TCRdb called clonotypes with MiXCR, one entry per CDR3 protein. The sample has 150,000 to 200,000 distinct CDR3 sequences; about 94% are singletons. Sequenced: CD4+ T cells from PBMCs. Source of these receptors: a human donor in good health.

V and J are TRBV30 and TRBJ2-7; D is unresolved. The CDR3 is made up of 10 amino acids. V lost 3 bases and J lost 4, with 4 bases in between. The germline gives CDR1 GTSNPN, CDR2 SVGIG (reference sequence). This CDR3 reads CAWRKYEQYF. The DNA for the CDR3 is TGTGCCTGGAGGAAATACGAGCAGTACTTC.

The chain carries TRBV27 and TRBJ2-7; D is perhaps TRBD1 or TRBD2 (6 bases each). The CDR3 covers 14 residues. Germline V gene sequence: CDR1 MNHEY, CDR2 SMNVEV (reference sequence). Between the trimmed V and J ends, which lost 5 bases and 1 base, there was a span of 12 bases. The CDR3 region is CASSTEGGSYEQYF. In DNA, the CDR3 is TGTGCCAGCAGTACTGAGGGGGGATCCTACGAGCAGTACTTC.

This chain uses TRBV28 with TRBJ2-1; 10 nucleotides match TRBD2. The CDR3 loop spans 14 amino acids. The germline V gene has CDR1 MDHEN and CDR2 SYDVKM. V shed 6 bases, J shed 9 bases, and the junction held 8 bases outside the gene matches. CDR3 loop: CASRASGSRGEQFF. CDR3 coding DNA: TGTGCCAGCAGGGCTAGCGGGAGCCGGGGTGAGCAGTTCTTC. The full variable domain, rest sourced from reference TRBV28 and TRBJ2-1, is DVKVTQSSRYLVKRTGEKVFLECVQDMDHENMFWYRQDPGLGLRLIYFSYDVKMKEKGDIPEGYSVSREKKERFSLILESASTNQTSMYLCASRASGSRGEQFFGPGTRLTVL.

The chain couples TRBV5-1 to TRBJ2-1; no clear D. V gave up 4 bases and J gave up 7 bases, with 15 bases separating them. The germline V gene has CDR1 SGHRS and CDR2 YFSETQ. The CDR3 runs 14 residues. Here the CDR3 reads CASSIDALTNEQFF. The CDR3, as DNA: TGCGCCAGCAGCATAGACGCGCTAACGAATGAGCAGTTCTTC. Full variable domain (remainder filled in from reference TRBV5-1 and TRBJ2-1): KAGVTQTPRYLIKTRGQQVTLSCSPISGHRSVSWYQQTPGQGLQFLFEYFSETQRNKGNFPGRFSGRQFSNSRSEMNVSTLELGDSALYLCASSIDALTNEQFFGPGTRLTVL.

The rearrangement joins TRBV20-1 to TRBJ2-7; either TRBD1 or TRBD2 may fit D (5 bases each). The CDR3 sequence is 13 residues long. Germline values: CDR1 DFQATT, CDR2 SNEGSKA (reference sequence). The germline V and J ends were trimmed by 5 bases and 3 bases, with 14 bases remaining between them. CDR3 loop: CSAYRDPRYEQYF. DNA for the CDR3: TGCAGTGCTTACCGGGACCCACGCTACGAGCAGTACTTC.

CDR3: CAWIRTPGNYGYTF. CDR3 nucleotide sequence: TGTGCCTGGATTAGGACACCCGGCAACTATGGCTACACCTTC. The chain employs TRBV30 and TRBJ1-2; tentative D call: TRBD1 (5 bases). The CDR3 runs 14 residues. Germline loops: CDR1 GTSNPN, CDR2 SVGIG (reference sequence). V lost 4 bases, J lost 2 bases, and 14 bases lay in between.

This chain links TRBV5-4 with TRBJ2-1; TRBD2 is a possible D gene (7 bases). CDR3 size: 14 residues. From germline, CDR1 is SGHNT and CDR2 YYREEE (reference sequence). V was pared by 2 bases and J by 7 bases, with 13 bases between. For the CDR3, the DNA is TGTGCCAGCAGCTTCAGCGGGACAAGGAATGAGCAGTTCTTC. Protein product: CASSFSGTRNEQFF. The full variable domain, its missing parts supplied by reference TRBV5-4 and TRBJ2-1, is ETGVTQSPTHLIKTRGQQVTLRCSSQSGHNTVSWYQQALGQGPQFIFQYYREEENGRGNFPPRFSGLQFPNYSSELNVNALELDDSALYLCASSFSGTRNEQFFGPGTRLTVL.

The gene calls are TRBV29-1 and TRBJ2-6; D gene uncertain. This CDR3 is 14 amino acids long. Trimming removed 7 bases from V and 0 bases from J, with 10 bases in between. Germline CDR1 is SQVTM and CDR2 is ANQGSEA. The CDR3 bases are TGCAGCGCAGATGACAACTCTGGGGCCAACGTCCTGACTTTC. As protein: CSADDNSGANVLTF.

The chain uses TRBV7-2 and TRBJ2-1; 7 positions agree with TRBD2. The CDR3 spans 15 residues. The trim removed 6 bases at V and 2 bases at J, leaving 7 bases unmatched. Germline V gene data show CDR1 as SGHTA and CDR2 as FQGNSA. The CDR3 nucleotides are TGTGCCAGCAGGGATACTAGCGTAGCCTACAATGAGCAGTTCTTC. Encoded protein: CASRDTSVAYNEQFF.

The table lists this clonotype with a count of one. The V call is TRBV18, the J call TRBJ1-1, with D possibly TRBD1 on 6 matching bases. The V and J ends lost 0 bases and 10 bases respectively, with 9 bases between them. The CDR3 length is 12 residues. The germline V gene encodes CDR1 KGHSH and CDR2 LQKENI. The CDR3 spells CASSPPGAGAFF. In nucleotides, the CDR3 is TGTGCCAGCTCACCACCGGGGGCTGGAGCTTTCTTT.

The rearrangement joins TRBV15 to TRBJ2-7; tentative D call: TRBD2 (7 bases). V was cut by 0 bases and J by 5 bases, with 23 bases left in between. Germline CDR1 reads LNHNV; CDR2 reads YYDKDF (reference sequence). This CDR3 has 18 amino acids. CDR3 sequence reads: CATSRDLGGGVSTHEQYF. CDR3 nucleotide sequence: TGTGCCACCAGCAGAGATCTGGGAGGGGGGGTATCAACCCACGAGCAGTACTTC. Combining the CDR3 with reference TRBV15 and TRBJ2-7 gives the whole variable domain DAMVIQNPRYQVTQFGKPVTLSCSQTLNHNVMYWYQQKSSQAPKLLFHYYDKDFNNEADTPDNFQSRRPNTSFCFLDIRSPGLGDTAMYLCATSRDLGGGVSTHEQYFGPGTRLTVT.

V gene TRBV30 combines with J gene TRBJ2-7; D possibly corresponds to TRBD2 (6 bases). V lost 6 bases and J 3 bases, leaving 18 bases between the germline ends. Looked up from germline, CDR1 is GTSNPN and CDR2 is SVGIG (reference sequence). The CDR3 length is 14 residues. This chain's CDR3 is CACDLLGLYYEQYF. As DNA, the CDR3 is TGTGCCTGTGATCTATTAGGACTATACTACGAGCAGTACTTC.

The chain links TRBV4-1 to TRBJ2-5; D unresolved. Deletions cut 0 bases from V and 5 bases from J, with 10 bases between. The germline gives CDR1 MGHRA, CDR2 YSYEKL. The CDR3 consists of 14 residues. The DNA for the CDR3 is TGCGCCAGCAGCCAAGAACGACCGAGGGAGACCCAGTACTTC. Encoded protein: CASSQERPRETQYF.

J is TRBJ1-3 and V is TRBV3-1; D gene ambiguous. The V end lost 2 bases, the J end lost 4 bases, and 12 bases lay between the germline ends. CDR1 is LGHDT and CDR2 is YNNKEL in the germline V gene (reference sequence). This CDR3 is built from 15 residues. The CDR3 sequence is CASSQLSSLGNTIYF. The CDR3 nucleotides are TGTGCCAGCAGCCAACTTAGTTCCTTAGGAAACACCATATATTTT.

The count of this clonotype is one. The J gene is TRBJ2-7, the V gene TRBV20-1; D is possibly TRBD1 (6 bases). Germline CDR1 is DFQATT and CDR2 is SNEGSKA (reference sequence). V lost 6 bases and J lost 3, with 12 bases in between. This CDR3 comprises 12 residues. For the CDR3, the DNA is TGCAGTGCGACGGGACATCTCTACGAGCAGTACTTC. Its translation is CSATGHLYEQYF.

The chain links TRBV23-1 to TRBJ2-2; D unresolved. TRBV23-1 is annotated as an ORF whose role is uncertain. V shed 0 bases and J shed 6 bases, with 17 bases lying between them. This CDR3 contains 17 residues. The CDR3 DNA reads TGCGCCAGCAGTCAATCAGTGGTTTCCCAACCCGCCGGGGAGCTGTTTTTT. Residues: CASSQSVVSQPAGELFF.